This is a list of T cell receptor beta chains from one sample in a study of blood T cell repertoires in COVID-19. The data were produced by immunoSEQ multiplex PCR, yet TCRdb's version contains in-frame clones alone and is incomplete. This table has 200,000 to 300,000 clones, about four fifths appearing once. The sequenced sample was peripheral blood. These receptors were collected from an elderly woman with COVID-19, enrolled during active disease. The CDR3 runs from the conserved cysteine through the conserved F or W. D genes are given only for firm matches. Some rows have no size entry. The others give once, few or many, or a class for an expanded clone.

CDR3nt: TGCGCCAGCAGTGAGACTCCGGGATTTGAAGCTTTCTTT; CDR3aa: CASSETPGFEAFF; abundance: -; v_gene: TRBV10-1; d_gene: -; j_gene: TRBJ1-1; len: 13
CDR3nt: TGTGCCAGCTCACCGAATTTCGGCCAGAGCGGCCATGGCTACACCTTC; CDR3aa: CASSPNFGQSGHGYTF; abundance: -; v_gene: TRBV18; d_gene: -; j_gene: TRBJ1-2; len: 16
CDR3nt: TGTGCCTGGAGCAAAGGGAGACCAACAACATACACCATATATTTT; CDR3aa: CAWSKGRPTTYTIYF; abundance: -; v_gene: TRBV30; d_gene: -; j_gene: TRBJ1-3; len: 15
CDR3nt: TGTGCCAGCAGACGGACAGGGGGGCCGAATGAGCAGTTCTTC; CDR3aa: CASRRTGGPNEQFF; abundance: -; v_gene: TRBV27; d_gene: TRBD1; j_gene: TRBJ2-1; len: 14
CDR3nt: TGTGCCAGCAGCTTAGGCAGGGCCTACGAGCAGTACTTC; CDR3aa: CASSLGRAYEQYF; abundance: -; v_gene: TRBV7-8; d_gene: -; j_gene: TRBJ2-7; len: 13
CDR3nt: TGTGCCAGCACTCCGGGCGACAGGGGCACAGATACGCAGTATTTT; CDR3aa: CASTPGDRGTDTQYF; abundance: -; v_gene: TRBV6-5; d_gene: TRBD1; j_gene: TRBJ2-3; len: 15
CDR3nt: TGCGCCAGCAGTCAATCGCCTGGACAGGGGGCCCCCGCCAACACTGAAGCTTTCTTT; CDR3aa: CASSQSPGQGAPANTEAFF; abundance: -; v_gene: TRBV23-1; d_gene: TRBD1; j_gene: TRBJ1-1; len: 19
CDR3nt: TGTGCCAGCAGAGGGACTAGCGGGAGGGATACGCAGTATTTT; CDR3aa: CASRGTSGRDTQYF; abundance: -; v_gene: TRBV2; d_gene: TRBD2; j_gene: TRBJ2-3; len: 14
CDR3nt: TGTGCCAGCAGTCGGGAGACCCAGTACTTC; CDR3aa: CASSRETQYF; abundance: -; v_gene: TRBV12-3/TRBV12-4; d_gene: -; j_gene: TRBJ2-5; len: 10
CDR3nt: TGTGCCAGCAGTAACAGGGTAGCCTCTGAAGCTTTCTTT; CDR3aa: CASSNRVASEAFF; abundance: few; v_gene: TRBV6-2/TRBV6-3; d_gene: -; j_gene: TRBJ1-1; len: 13
CDR3nt: TGTGCCAGCAGCTTGTGGCGGGTCGAGCACTCTGGGGCCAACGTCCTGACTTTC; CDR3aa: CASSLWRVEHSGANVLTF; abundance: -; v_gene: TRBV5-6; d_gene: -; j_gene: TRBJ2-6; len: 18
CDR3nt: TGTGCCAGTAGTATTTACGGCAGGGGAGAGACCCAGTACTTC; CDR3aa: CASSIYGRGETQYF; abundance: -; v_gene: TRBV19; d_gene: -; j_gene: TRBJ2-5; len: 14
CDR3nt: TGTGCCAGTAGTCTCGTTTGGACTCTGGTAAGCCAGCCCCAGCATTTT; CDR3aa: CASSLVWTLVSQPQHF; abundance: -; v_gene: TRBV19; d_gene: -; j_gene: TRBJ1-5; len: 16
CDR3nt: TGTGCCACCAGCTCCTACCGGGGACAGGGGGCAACCGGGGAGCTGTTTTTT; CDR3aa: CATSSYRGQGATGELFF; abundance: few; v_gene: TRBV15; d_gene: TRBD1; j_gene: TRBJ2-2; len: 17
CDR3nt: TGTGCCAGCTCACCACAGGGAGCGAACACTGAAGCTTTCTTT; CDR3aa: CASSPQGANTEAFF; abundance: -; v_gene: TRBV18; d_gene: -; j_gene: TRBJ1-1; len: 14
CDR3nt: TGCGCCAGCAGCTCCAACCCAGGGACAGGGGGGACAGATACGCAGTATTTT; CDR3aa: CASSSNPGTGGTDTQYF; abundance: once; v_gene: TRBV5-1; d_gene: TRBD1; j_gene: TRBJ2-3; len: 17
CDR3nt: TGTGCCACCAGTGATACAGGGTCCGGGGCCAACGTCCTGACTTTC; CDR3aa: CATSDTGSGANVLTF; abundance: -; v_gene: TRBV24-1; d_gene: -; j_gene: TRBJ2-6; len: 15
CDR3nt: TGCAGCGTTGTATCAGGGTCGCAGAACACTGAAGCTTTCTTT; CDR3aa: CSVVSGSQNTEAFF; abundance: -; v_gene: TRBV29-1; d_gene: -; j_gene: TRBJ1-1; len: 14
CDR3nt: TGTGCCAGCAGGGAGAATTCACCCCTCCACTTT; CDR3aa: CASRENSPLHF; abundance: -; v_gene: TRBV7-2; d_gene: -; j_gene: TRBJ1-6; len: 11
CDR3nt: TGCGCCAGCAGCCATCGTACAGGGGCCCAAGAGACCCAGTACTTC; CDR3aa: CASSHRTGAQETQYF; abundance: -; v_gene: TRBV4-3; d_gene: TRBD1; j_gene: TRBJ2-5; len: 15
CDR3nt: TGTGCCAGCAGTCCCCTCCTCCGGGACTATCGCAACTATGGCTACACCTTC; CDR3aa: CASSPLLRDYRNYGYTF; abundance: -; v_gene: TRBV28; d_gene: -; j_gene: TRBJ1-2; len: 17
CDR3nt: TGTGCCAGCAGTCAGGGTAACTATGGCTACACCTTC; CDR3aa: CASSQGNYGYTF; abundance: -; v_gene: TRBV6-5; d_gene: -; j_gene: TRBJ1-2; len: 12
CDR3nt: TGCGCCAGCAGCCAAGAGGGGGCAGGGGGTATCGGAAACACCATATATTTT; CDR3aa: CASSQEGAGGIGNTIYF; abundance: few; v_gene: TRBV4-1; d_gene: TRBD1; j_gene: TRBJ1-3; len: 17
CDR3nt: TGTGCCAGCAGTGCTGGCAGGATTTACACTGAAGCTTTCTTT; CDR3aa: CASSAGRIYTEAFF; abundance: -; v_gene: TRBV2; d_gene: -; j_gene: TRBJ1-1; len: 14
CDR3nt: TGTGCCAGCAGTTTAGCGGGAATAATCTACAATGAGCAGTTCTTC; CDR3aa: CASSLAGIIYNEQFF; abundance: -; v_gene: TRBV28; d_gene: -; j_gene: TRBJ2-1; len: 15
CDR3nt: TGTGCCAGAAAAACACAAGCGACCTACGAGCAGTACTTC; CDR3aa: CARKTQATYEQYF; abundance: -; v_gene: TRBV19; d_gene: -; j_gene: TRBJ2-7; len: 13
CDR3nt: TGCGCCAGCAGCCAACGAGGCGGGTATGGCTACACCTTC; CDR3aa: CASSQRGGYGYTF; abundance: -; v_gene: TRBV4-1; d_gene: -; j_gene: TRBJ1-2; len: 13
CDR3nt: TGTGCCAGTAGTATATCCAGATCTAACTATGGCTACACCTTC; CDR3aa: CASSISRSNYGYTF; abundance: -; v_gene: TRBV19; d_gene: -; j_gene: TRBJ1-2; len: 14
CDR3nt: TGTGCCAGCAGCCACTGGAGGCTTCAAGAGACCCAGTACTTC; CDR3aa: CASSHWRLQETQYF; abundance: -; v_gene: TRBV3-1/TRBV3-2; d_gene: -; j_gene: TRBJ2-5; len: 14
CDR3nt: TGTGCCAGCAGCCAAAGAGGGGACAGGGCCAATTCACCCCTCCACTTT; CDR3aa: CASSQRGDRANSPLHF; abundance: once; v_gene: TRBV3-1/TRBV3-2; d_gene: TRBD1; j_gene: TRBJ1-6; len: 16
CDR3nt: TGTGCCAGCAGCTTCTACCGCCCGGGACTAGCTATCAACACTGAAGCTTTCTTT; CDR3aa: CASSFYRPGLAINTEAFF; abundance: -; v_gene: TRBV11-2; d_gene: -; j_gene: TRBJ1-1; len: 18
CDR3nt: TGTGCCAGCAGCCCTGGGACAGGGAGGACGAACACCGGGGAGCTGTTTTTT; CDR3aa: CASSPGTGRTNTGELFF; abundance: once; v_gene: TRBV28; d_gene: TRBD1; j_gene: TRBJ2-2; len: 17
CDR3nt: TGTGCCAGCAGCCAAGATTCTTCTTACGAGCAGTACTTC; CDR3aa: CASSQDSSYEQYF; abundance: -; v_gene: TRBV3-1/TRBV3-2; d_gene: -; j_gene: TRBJ2-7; len: 13
CDR3nt: TGTGCCAGCAGTTCCCCAGGGGGAAATCAGCCCCAGCATTTT; CDR3aa: CASSSPGGNQPQHF; abundance: -; v_gene: TRBV28; d_gene: TRBD1; j_gene: TRBJ1-5; len: 14
CDR3nt: TGTGCCAGTAGTATAGCTCAGGCAGGAGGGCCCTATGGCTACACCTTC; CDR3aa: CASSIAQAGGPYGYTF; abundance: few; v_gene: TRBV19; d_gene: -; j_gene: TRBJ1-2; len: 16
CDR3nt: TGTGCCAGCAGCTTAGGGCGGGGGGATACGCAGTATTTT; CDR3aa: CASSLGRGDTQYF; abundance: -; v_gene: TRBV7-2; d_gene: TRBD2; j_gene: TRBJ2-3; len: 13
CDR3nt: TGCGCCAGCAGCCGCCGGGACAGGGGGTACGAGCAGTACTTC; CDR3aa: CASSRRDRGYEQYF; abundance: few; v_gene: TRBV4-1; d_gene: TRBD1; j_gene: TRBJ2-7; len: 14
CDR3nt: TGTGCCAGCAGTGAGCGGACAGCCAACTATGGCTACACCTTC; CDR3aa: CASSERTANYGYTF; abundance: -; v_gene: TRBV6-1; d_gene: -; j_gene: TRBJ1-2; len: 14
CDR3nt: TGTGCTAGCAGCCTCGGGACAGGCTCACTAGCCAAAAACATTCAGTACTTC; CDR3aa: CASSLGTGSLAKNIQYF; abundance: -; v_gene: TRBV7-7; d_gene: TRBD1; j_gene: TRBJ2-4; len: 17
CDR3nt: TGTGCCAGTAGTTCCGGGACAATGATCACAGATACGCAGTATTTT; CDR3aa: CASSSGTMITDTQYF; abundance: -; v_gene: TRBV19; d_gene: -; j_gene: TRBJ2-3; len: 15